Below, 27 T cell receptor beta chains from the same sample are listed, as sequenced in a study of CD4 and CD8 cells across lung adenocarcinoma regions. Via MiXCR, TCRdb re-called the PCR reads, giving one row per CDR3 protein. Altogether 25,000 to 30,000 distinct CDR3 sequences are present, 53% being singletons, with the ten largest covering about 45%. Material for sequencing was CD8+ T cells from the center of a lung tumor. The receptors were gathered from a male donor with lung adenocarcinoma. The CD4 and CD8 labels of this study may be unreliable.

This clonotype was counted many times. V usage is TRBV6-1 and J usage is TRBJ1-5, with D perhaps TRBD1 (5 bases). Germline lookup yields CDR1 MNHNS and CDR2 SASEGT. V was shortened by 0 bases and J by 9 bases, with 12 bases between the two germline ends. The CDR3 sequence is 14 residues long. The CDR3 DNA reads as TGTGCCAGCAGTGAAGCGGGGGTCCCGCGGCCCCAGCATTTT. Protein: CASSEAGVPRPQHF.

As regards this clonotype: Its ends do not fully match the called genes, so a read error is possible. The chain carries TRBV6-1 and TRBJ2-5; D assignment may be TRBD1 or TRBD2 (6 bases each). CDR1 MNHNS and CDR2 SASEGT come from the germline V gene. The CDR3 totals 16 residues. The CDR3 nucleotides read TGTGCCAGCGGGGGAGCCGGGGGCGGGGACCAGGAGACCCAGTACTTC. Protein: CASGGAGGGDQETQYF.

This clonotype turned up a few times. The CDR3 loop is CASSYSREGRMQFF. The CDR3 bases are TGTGCCAGCAGTTACTCCCGGGAGGGCCGGATGCAGTTCTTC. The chain combines TRBV6-5 with TRBJ2-1, with 8 bases lining up with TRBD2. V trimming: 0 bases; J trimming: 12 bases; junction bases outside the gene matches: 7. Germline CDR1 reads MNHEY; CDR2 reads SVGAGI. This CDR3 is 14 amino acids long.

With respect to this clonotype: A read error may account for a junction end that differs from germline. DNA for the CDR3: TGTGCCACTCGATTCGGGCGCTACAGGGAGCTGTTTTTC. As protein: CATRFGRYRELFF. The genes are TRBV10-3 and TRBJ2-1; a weak D match, TRBD1 (6 bases). The CDR3 length is 13 residues. Germline V CDR1 and CDR2: ENHRY, SYGVKD.

As concerns this clonotype: Its ends do not fully match the called genes, so a read error is possible. V and J are TRBV6-1 and TRBJ2-3; TRBD1 is a possible D gene (7 bases). Germline CDR1 is MNHNS and CDR2 is SASEGT. The CDR3 loop spans 13 amino acids. CDR3 in amino acids: CVRGVGAEDTQYF. The CDR3 DNA follows: TGCGTCAGGGGGGTGGGAGCCGAGGATACTCAGTATTTT.

The CDR3 region has the DNA TGTGCCAGCAGCATGCTCGGACAGGGGGCTTGGAATGAGCAGTTCTTC. Amino acids: CASSMLGQGAWNEQFF. The chain employs TRBV9 and TRBJ2-1; TRBD1 matches 11 bases. V trimming: 4 bases; J trimming: 7 bases; junction bases outside the gene matches: 10. The CDR3 runs 16 residues. Germline CDR1 reads SGDLS; CDR2 reads YYNGEE.

The chain joins TRBV10-2 to TRBJ2-1, with 10 positions matching TRBD2. Losses at the gene ends were 3 bases for V and 1 base for J; bases not matched to a gene: 6. CDR1 is WSHSY, CDR2 SAAADI, per germline. The CDR3 is 17 residues long. Here the CDR3 reads CASSELAGGESYNEQFF. CDR3 bases: TGCGCCAGCAGTGAATTAGCGGGAGGAGAATCCTACAATGAGCAGTTCTTC.

The V and J genes are TRBV10-1 and TRBJ2-4, with D possibly being TRBD1 (6 bases). CDR1 and CDR2 from the germline V gene are WNHNN and SYGVQD (reference sequence). The CDR3 runs 17 residues. The ends were cut back, 7 bases at V and 8 bases at J, with 27 bases in the middle. This chain's CDR3 is CASTTDSRGRAQDIQYF. The CDR3 nucleotides are TGCGCCAGCACAACGGACAGCCGGGGCCGTGCCCAAGACATTCAGTACTTC.

In its sample, this clonotype was seen many times. The gene calls are TRBV7-2 and TRBJ2-1; 8 nucleotides align to TRBD1. Near its end, the DNA agrees better with TRBJ2-5, so the J call may be wrong. The CDR3 sequence is 15 residues long. Germline V gene lookup returns CDR1 SGHTA and CDR2 FQGNSA. CDR3 in DNA: TGTGCCAGCAGCCCCTCCCGGGCAGGGGGCCAGACCCAGTACTTC. Translating gives CASSPSRAGGQTQYF.

A single count supports this clonotype. At one end the junction does not follow the germline gene, possibly because of a read error. The gene calls are TRBV6-1 and TRBJ2-3, with D possibly being TRBD1 (6 bases). The CDR3 consists of 16 residues. Per germline, CDR1 MNHNS and CDR2 SASEGT. The DNA of the CDR3 is TGTGCGAGCAGTGTATCGGGGCCAGGGGCCAAGGACATGCAGTATTTT. As protein: CASSVSGPGAKDMQYF.

In this sample, this clonotype turned up many times. The J gene is TRBJ1-1, the V gene TRBV7-2, with D hard to call. The CDR3 is made up of 13 amino acids. Germline values: CDR1 SGHTA, CDR2 FQGNSA. Trimming cost V 5 bases and J 6 bases, with 13 bases left between them. The CDR3 sequence: CASSRLEGAEAFF. CDR3 DNA sequence: TGTGCCAGCAGCCGTCTCGAGGGCGCTGAAGCTTTCTTT.

This clonotype has more than one count but fewer than ten. The V and J genes are TRBV3-1 and TRBJ1-6, with 7 nucleotides matching TRBD1. Germline CDR1 LGHDT, CDR2 YNNKEL (reference sequence). The length of the CDR3 is 14 residues. With 3 bases clipped from V and 9 bases from J, the junction kept 5 bases outside the gene matches. CDR3 DNA sequence: TGTGCCAGCAGCCACCAACAGGGGTCTTCACCCCTCCACTTT. This gives the protein CASSHQQGSSPLHF.

This clonotype was detected many times. CDR3 sequence (DNA): TGTGCCAGCAGTTACCGGGCCAGCGAGCAGTTCTTC. Residues: CASSYRASEQFF. The rearrangement uses TRBV6-2 or TRBV6-3 and TRBJ2-1, with D unresolved. The V gene's germline CDR1 is MNHEY and CDR2 SVGEGT. The CDR3 runs to 12 residues. Trimming removed 2 bases from V and 10 bases from J, with 9 bases in between.

By its share, this clonotype is medium-sized. The CDR3 nucleotides are TGTGCCAGCGGTAGGCTCACCGGGGAGCTGTTTTTT. Its protein product is CASGRLTGELFF. The chain links TRBV6-6 to TRBJ2-2; D call uncertain. The germline V and J ends were trimmed by 8 bases and 4 bases, with 8 bases remaining between them. Germline V gene sequence: CDR1 MNHNY, CDR2 SVGAGI (reference sequence). The CDR3 length is 12 residues.

This clonotype was counted a few times. This chain links TRBV11-2 with TRBJ2-5; D perhaps matches TRBD2 (5 bases). The CDR3 covers 15 residues. The V gene's germline CDR1 is SGHAT and CDR2 FQNNGV. V lost 0 bases and J lost 1, with 9 bases in between. CDR3 sequence reads: CASSLDAGSQETQYF. The CDR3 nucleotides are TGTGCCAGCAGCTTAGATGCGGGCAGCCAAGAGACCCAGTACTTC.

As for this clonotype: The conserved phenylalanine or tryptophan normally closing the CDR3 is absent here, so this likely arose from a read error. This chain connects TRBV6-5 to TRBJ2-3, with D maybe TRBD1 (5 bases). Germline CDR1 is MNHEY and CDR2 is SVGAGI. The CDR3 consists of 15 residues. Trimming removed 0 bases at V and 2 bases at J, with 9 bases between. The DNA for the CDR3 is TGTGCCAGCAGTTACTCTGGCAGGGACACAGATACGCAGTATTCT. Protein product: CASSYSGRDTDTQYS.

The chain uses TRBV6-5 and TRBJ2-3, with D possibly TRBD2 on 6 matching bases. The closer fit of TRBJ2-1 to the DNA end suggests the J call may be wrong. The CDR3 has 18 amino acids. The germline V gene has CDR1 MNHEY and CDR2 SVGAGI. The CDR3 loop reads CASSLGLAGGLNTGTQFF. CDR3 in DNA: TGTGCCAGCAGTTTAGGGCTAGCCGGAGGGCTGAACACAGGTACGCAGTTCTTC.

This clonotype was detected ten times or more. The chain combines TRBV6-5 with TRBJ2-1; D may be TRBD2 (6 bases). The DNA matches TRBJ2-5 better at its end, which makes the J call doubtful. The CDR3 loop spans 16 amino acids. CDR1 is MNHEY and CDR2 is SVGAGI in the germline V gene. CDR3 sequence: CASSYAAAGGRETQYF. CDR3 coding DNA: TGTGCCAGCAGTTACGCCGCGGCCGGGGGTAGGGAGACCCAGTACTTC.

This clonotype is medium-sized by share. J is TRBJ2-5 and V is TRBV6-1, with D possibly matching TRBD2 (6 bases). V was trimmed by 9 bases and J by 2 bases, leaving 13 bases between them. The CDR3 is 13 amino acids. Germline-derived CDR1 and CDR2 are MNHNS and SASEGT. CDR3 bases: TGTGCCAGTTCGGACTACCTACAAGAGACCCAGTACTTC. As protein: CASSDYLQETQYF.

This clonotype was counted a few times. One end of the junction varies from germline; a read error may be responsible. This chain joins TRBV6-1 and TRBJ2-1; TRBD2 aligns across 12 bases. This CDR3 is 16 amino acids long. The germline V gene encodes CDR1 MNHNS and CDR2 SASEGT. This CDR3 is CASSETWTSGTDEQYF. The CDR3 DNA reads as TGTGCCAGCAGTGAAACGTGGACTAGCGGGACAGATGAGCAGTATTTC.

Turning to this clonotype: One end of the junction varies from germline; a read error may be responsible. The rearrangement links TRBV10-2 to TRBJ2-3, with D possibly being TRBD1 or TRBD2 (5 bases each). The V gene's germline CDR1 is WSHSY and CDR2 SAAADI. There are 17 residues in the CDR3. The CDR3 DNA reads TGCGCCAGGAGTGGCCCTCCGGGGCTAGCAGGCAAAAACACGCAGTATTTT. It specifies CARSGPPGLAGKNTQYF.

This clonotype was picked up many times. This sequence joins TRBV12-3 or TRBV12-4 and TRBJ2-2; D unresolved. V was clipped by 6 bases and J by 4 bases, with 9 bases between them. The CDR3 runs to 13 residues. The CDR3 DNA reads TGTGCCAGCAGCTTTAGCAGCACCGGGGAGCTGTTTTTT. As protein: CASSFSSTGELFF.

As to this clonotype: It is unclear where the CDR3 begins or ends on the DNA, so no DNA is shown, and the CDR3 is as TCRdb lists it. This chain uses TRBV6-1 with TRBJ2-1; the listed D gene, TRBD1, was not tested against the DNA. The CDR3 totals 15 residues, both ends included. Per germline, CDR1 MNHNS and CDR2 SASEGT. The CDR3 is CASSGQAVGTGTQFF.

As to this clonotype: Mismatch with germline at one junction end may stem from a read error. The chain uses TRBV6-4 and TRBJ2-3; tentatively, D is TRBD2 (5 bases). The CDR3 contains 16 residues. In germline, CDR1 is MRHNA, CDR2 SNTAGT. The CDR3 nucleotides are TGTGCCAGCAGTGAGATGGGTCTGGGAGCCAAGGATACGCAGTACTTT. Amino acid sequence: CASSEMGLGAKDTQYF.

In regard to this clonotype: Germline is not matched at one junction end, which may reflect a read error. The V call is TRBV6-1, the J call TRBJ2-3, with TRBD2 identical over 12 bases. CDR1 is MNHNS and CDR2 is SASEGT in the germline V gene. CDR3 length: 14 residues. CDR3 in DNA: TGTGCCAGCAGACTAGCGGGAGGCCCAGATAAGCAGTATTTC. It is translated as CASRLAGGPDKQYF.

This chain uses TRBV10-2 with TRBJ2-3; D possibly corresponds to TRBD2 (5 bases). Trimming removed 2 bases at V and 1 base at J, with 7 bases between. CDR3 size: 14 residues. CDR1 is WSHSY, CDR2 SAAADI, per germline. The CDR3 DNA follows: TGCGCCAGCAGTGAGAGAGGGCGCACAGATACGCAGTATTTT. Translation gives CASSERGRTDTQYF.

J is TRBJ2-5 and V is TRBV6-1; D is ambiguous. The tail of the sequence fits TRBJ2-1 better, so the J call may be wrong. Germline lookup yields CDR1 MNHNS and CDR2 SASEGT. The length of the CDR3 is 13 residues. As DNA, the CDR3 is TGTGCCAGCAGTCTTTTCCTGAGCAATGAGCAGTTCTTC. It encodes CASSLFLSNEQFF.